Sequencing of this TCR beta chain was carried out in a study of regulatory T cells in long-lasting Graves disease. General study results and limits: Persistent Graves' patients showed less TCR diversity than newly diagnosed ones. Among the persistent patients, 2,500 to 3,500 public clonotypes were shared, more than the 950 to 1,000 shared among new patients.

Trimming removed 3 bases at V and 7 bases at J, with 15 bases between. Looked up from germline, CDR1 is SGHDN and CDR2 is FVKESK. This CDR3 spans 15 amino acids. Time point described: newly diagnosed GD, antithyroid drugs for less than 3 months. After RNA was extracted from PBMCs, the TCR library was made from it. Patients met American Thyroid Association criteria for Graves' disease. This clonotype was counted between two and nine times. The antigen remains undetermined. iRepertoire HTBI primers and Arm-PCR of CDR3 regions built TCR beta libraries. TCRdb reprocessed the multiplex PCR reads via MiXCR and lists one record per CDR3 protein. Of 530,000 or so distinct CDR3 sequences in the sample, about 16% were seen once. These data were also filed under a second study, of T cells in Graves' hyperthyroidism and ophthalmopathy.

The starting material was peripheral blood mononuclear cells (PBMCs), obtained at new diagnosis, from a patient treated with antithyroid drugs. This receptor was obtained from a man between 18 and 35 years old with Graves disease. This sequence joins TRBV14 and TRBJ2-2; D gene unclear. CDR3 sequence (DNA): TGTGCCAGCAGCCAGAGACTGGCTTCCCTCGGGGAGCTGTTTTTT. Amino acids: CASSQRLASLGELFF.